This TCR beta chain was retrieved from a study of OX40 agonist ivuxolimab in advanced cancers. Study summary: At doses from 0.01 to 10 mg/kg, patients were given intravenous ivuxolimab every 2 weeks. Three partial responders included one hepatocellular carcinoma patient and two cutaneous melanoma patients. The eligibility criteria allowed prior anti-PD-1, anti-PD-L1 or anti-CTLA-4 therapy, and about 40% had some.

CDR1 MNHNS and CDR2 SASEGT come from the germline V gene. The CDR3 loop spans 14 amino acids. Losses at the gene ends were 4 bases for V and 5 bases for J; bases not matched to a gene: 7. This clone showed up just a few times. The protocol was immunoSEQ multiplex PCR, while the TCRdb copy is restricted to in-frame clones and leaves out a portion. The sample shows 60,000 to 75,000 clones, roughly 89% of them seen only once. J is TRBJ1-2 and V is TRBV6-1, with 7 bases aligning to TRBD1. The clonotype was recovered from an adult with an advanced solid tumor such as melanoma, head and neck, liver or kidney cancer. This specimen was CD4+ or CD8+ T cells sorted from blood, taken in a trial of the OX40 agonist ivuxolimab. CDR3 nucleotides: TGTGCCAGCAGTGCTGACAGGGCAGGGTATGGCTACACCTTC. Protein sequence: CASSADRAGYGYTF.